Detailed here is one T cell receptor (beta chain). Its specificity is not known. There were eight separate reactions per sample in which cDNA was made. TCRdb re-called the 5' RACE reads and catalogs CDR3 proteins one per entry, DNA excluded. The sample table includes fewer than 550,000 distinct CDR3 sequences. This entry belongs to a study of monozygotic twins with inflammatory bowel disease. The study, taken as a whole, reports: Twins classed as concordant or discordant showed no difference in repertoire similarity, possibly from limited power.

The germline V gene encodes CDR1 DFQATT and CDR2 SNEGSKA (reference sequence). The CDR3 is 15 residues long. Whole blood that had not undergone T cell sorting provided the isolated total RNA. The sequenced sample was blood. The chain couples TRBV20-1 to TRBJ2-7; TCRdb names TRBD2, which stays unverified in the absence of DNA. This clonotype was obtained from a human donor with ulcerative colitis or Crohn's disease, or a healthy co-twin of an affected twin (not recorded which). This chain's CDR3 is CSAHNRLAGVNEQYF.